This T cell receptor (beta chain) appears in the sequencing data of a study of blood T cell repertoires in COVID-19. Study as a whole: COVID-19 samples collected from the United States, Italy and Spain covered acute and convalescent phases. Sources were T cells, B-cell-depleted T cells, or PBMCs; the material itself was cDNA or gDNA.

Original handling: Estimated nucleated cell counts came from reference gene primer amplification. Data came from immunoSEQ multiplex PCR; TCRdb stores just in-frame clones and leaves some out. The V and J calls and clone size were taken over from that table, and D and trimming were inferred from the DNA. The repertoire has some 150,000 clones, approximately 91% of them found once; the top ten carry 2% to 2.5%. This CDR3 is 13 amino acids long. With 10 bases clipped from V and 5 bases from J, the junction kept 10 bases outside the gene matches. Germline V gives CDR1 WSHSY, CDR2 SAAADI. This sequence originates from a human donor in a cohort sampled during active COVID-19. The chain is built from TRBV10-2 and TRBJ2-5; 7 bases are shared with TRBD2. The sequencing sample was made of peripheral blood. The CDR3 here is CATLRGREETQYF. CDR3 bases: TGCGCCACACTCCGAGGGCGGGAGGAGACCCAGTACTTC.